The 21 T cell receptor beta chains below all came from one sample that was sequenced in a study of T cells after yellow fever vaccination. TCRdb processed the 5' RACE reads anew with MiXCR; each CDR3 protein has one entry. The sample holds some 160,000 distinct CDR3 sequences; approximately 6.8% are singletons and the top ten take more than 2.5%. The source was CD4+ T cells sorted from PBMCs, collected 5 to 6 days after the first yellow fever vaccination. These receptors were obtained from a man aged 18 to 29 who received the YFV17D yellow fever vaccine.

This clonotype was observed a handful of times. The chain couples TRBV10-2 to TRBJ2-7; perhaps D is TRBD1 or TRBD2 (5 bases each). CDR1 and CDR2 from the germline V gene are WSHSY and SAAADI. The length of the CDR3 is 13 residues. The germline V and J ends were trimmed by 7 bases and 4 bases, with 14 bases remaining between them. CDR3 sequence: CASTGDPGYEQYF. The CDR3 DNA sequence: TGCGCCAGCACCGGGGACCCCGGGTACGAGCAGTACTTC.

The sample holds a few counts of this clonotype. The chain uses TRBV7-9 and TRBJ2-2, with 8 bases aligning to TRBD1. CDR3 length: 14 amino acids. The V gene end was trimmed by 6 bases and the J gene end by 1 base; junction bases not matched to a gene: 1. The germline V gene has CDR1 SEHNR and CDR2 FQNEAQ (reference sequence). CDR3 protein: CASRTGVNTGELFF. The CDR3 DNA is TGTGCCAGCAGGACAGGGGTGAACACCGGGGAGCTGTTTTTT.

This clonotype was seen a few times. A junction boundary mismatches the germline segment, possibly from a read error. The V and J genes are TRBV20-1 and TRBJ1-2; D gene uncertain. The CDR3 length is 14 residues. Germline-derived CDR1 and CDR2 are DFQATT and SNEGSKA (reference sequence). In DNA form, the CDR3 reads TGCAGTGCTAGAGATCGGGGAGTTTTAACGCCCCCCGGCTTC. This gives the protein CSARDRGVLTPPGF.

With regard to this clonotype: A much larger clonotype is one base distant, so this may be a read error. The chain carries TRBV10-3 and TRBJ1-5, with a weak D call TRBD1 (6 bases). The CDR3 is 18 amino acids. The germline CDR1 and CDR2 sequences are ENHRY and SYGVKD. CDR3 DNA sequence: TGTGCCATCAGTGAGTTCCATCCGCGAGGGGCCTCCGGACAGCCCCGGCATTTT. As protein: CAISEFHPRGASGQPRHF.

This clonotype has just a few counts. In DNA, the CDR3 is TGCGCCAGCAGCCCGGAAGGGGGAGGGATAGCCAAAAACATTCAGTACTTC. This gives the protein CASSPEGGGIAKNIQYF. V gene TRBV5-1 combines with J gene TRBJ2-4, with a tentative D call TRBD2 (7 bases). The CDR3 runs 17 residues. Germline loops: CDR1 SGHRS, CDR2 YFSETQ. Trimming removed 4 bases from V and 0 bases from J, with 17 bases in between.

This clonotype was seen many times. The CDR3 DNA is TGCGCCAGCAGCTTGGTGGGGGGGTATTCACCCCTCCACTTT. Amino acid sequence: CASSLVGGYSPLHF. The J gene is TRBJ1-6, the V gene TRBV5-1; TRBD1 might be the D (5 bases). The CDR3 is made up of 14 amino acids. Per germline, CDR1 SGHRS and CDR2 YFSETQ. Trimming left V 0 bases short and J 8 bases short, with 9 bases between.

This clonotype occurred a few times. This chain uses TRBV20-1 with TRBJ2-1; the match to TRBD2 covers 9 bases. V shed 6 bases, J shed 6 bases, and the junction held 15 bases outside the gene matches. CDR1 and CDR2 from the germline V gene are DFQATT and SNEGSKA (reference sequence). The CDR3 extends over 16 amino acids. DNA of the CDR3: TGCAGTGCCGACCCCGCCGTGGGACTAGCCTCCAATGAGCAGTTCTTC. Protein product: CSADPAVGLASNEQFF.

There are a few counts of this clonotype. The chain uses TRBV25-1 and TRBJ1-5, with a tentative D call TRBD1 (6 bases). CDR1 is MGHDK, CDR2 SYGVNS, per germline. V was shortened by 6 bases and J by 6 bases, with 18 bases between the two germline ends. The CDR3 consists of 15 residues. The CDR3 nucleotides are TGTGCCAGCAGCGGGGACGGGGGCGCTGGTCAGCCCCAGCATTTT. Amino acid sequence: CASSGDGGAGQPQHF.

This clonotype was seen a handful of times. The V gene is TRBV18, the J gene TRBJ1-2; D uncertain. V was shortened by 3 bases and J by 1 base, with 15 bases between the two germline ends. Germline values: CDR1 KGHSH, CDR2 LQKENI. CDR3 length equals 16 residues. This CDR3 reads CASSPVVSRHNYGYTF. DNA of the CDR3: TGTGCCAGCTCACCGGTAGTAAGCAGACATAACTATGGCTACACCTTC.

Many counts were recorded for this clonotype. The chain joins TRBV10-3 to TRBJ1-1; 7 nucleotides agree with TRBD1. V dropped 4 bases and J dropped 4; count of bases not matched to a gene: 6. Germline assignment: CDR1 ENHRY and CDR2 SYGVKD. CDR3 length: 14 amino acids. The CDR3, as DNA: TGTGCCATCAGTGTGACGACAGGGAGCACTGAAGCTTTCTTT. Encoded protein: CAISVTTGSTEAFF.

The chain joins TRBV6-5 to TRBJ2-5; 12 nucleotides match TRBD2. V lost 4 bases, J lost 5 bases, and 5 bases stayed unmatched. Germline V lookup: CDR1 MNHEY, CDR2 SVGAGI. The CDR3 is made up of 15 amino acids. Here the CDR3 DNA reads TGTGCCAGCAGTTCCGCGACTAGCGGGGGCGAGACCCAGTACTTC. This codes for CASSSATSGGETQYF.

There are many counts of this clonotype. In nucleotides, the CDR3 is TGTGCCAGCAGCCCCCGGACAGGGGGTGAAAAACTGTTTTTT. It is translated as CASSPRTGGEKLFF. This chain joins TRBV5-5 and TRBJ1-4; 10 positions agree with TRBD1. J was trimmed by 7 bases and V by 4 bases; bases with no gene match: 4. The CDR3 consists of 14 residues. CDR1 is SGHKS, CDR2 YYEKEE, per germline (reference sequence).

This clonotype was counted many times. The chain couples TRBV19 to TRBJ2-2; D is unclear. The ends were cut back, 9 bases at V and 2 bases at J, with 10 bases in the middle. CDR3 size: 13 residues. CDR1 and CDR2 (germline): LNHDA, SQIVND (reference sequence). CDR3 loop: CASETPNTGELFF. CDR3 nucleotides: TGTGCCAGCGAGACACCTAACACCGGGGAGCTGTTTTTT.

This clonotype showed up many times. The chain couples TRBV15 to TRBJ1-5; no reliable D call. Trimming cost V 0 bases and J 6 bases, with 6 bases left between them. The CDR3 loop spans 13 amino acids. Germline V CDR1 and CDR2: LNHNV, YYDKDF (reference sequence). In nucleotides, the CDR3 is TGTGCCACCAGCAGAGATCGCTTTCAGCCCCAGCATTTT. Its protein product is CATSRDRFQPQHF.

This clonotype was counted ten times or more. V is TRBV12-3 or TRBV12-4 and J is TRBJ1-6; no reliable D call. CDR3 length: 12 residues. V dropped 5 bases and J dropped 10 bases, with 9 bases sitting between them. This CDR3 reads CASSPPGSPLHF. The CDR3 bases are TGTGCCAGCAGTCCTCCTGGGTCACCCCTCCACTTT.

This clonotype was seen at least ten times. This CDR3 is CASSLGQGGSYEQYF. The CDR3 DNA follows: TGTGCCAGCAGCTTAGGACAGGGTGGCTCCTACGAGCAGTACTTC. The rearrangement links TRBV11-2 to TRBJ2-7, with 7 bases lining up with TRBD1. The CDR3 totals 15 residues. Germline V gives CDR1 SGHAT, CDR2 FQNNGV. Trimming at V came to 1 base and at J to 0 bases, leaving 3 bases not matched to a gene.

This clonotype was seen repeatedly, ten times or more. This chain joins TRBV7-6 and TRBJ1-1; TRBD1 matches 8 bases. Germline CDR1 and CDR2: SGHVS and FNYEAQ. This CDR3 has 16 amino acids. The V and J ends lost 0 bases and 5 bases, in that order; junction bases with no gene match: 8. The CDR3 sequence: CASSLAKTGVRTEAFF. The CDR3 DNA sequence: TGTGCCAGCAGCTTAGCCAAGACAGGGGTTAGGACTGAAGCTTTCTTT.

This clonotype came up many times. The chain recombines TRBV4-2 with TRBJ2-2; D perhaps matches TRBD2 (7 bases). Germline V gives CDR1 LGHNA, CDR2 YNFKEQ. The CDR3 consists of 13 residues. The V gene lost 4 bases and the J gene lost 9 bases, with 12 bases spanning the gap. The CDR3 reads CASSLPGGRELFF. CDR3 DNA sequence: TGTGCCAGCAGCCTCCCGGGGGGCCGGGAGCTGTTTTTT.

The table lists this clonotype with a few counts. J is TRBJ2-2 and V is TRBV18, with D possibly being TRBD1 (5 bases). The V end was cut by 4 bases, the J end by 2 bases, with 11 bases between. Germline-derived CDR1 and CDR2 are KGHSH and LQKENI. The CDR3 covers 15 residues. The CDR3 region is CASSRMTANTGELFF. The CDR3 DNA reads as TGTGCCAGCTCACGAATGACAGCCAACACCGGGGAGCTGTTTTTT. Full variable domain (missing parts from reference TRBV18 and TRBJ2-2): NAGVMQNPRHLVRRRGQEARLRCSPMKGHSHVYWYRQLPEEGLKFMVYLQKENIIDESGMPKERFSAEFPKEGPSILRIQQVVRGDSAAYFCASSRMTANTGELFFGEGSRLTVL.

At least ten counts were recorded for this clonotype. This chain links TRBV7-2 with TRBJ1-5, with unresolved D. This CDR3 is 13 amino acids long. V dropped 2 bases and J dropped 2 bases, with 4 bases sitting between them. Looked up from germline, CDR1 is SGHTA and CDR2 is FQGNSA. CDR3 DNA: TGTGCCAGCAGCTTAAGGGGCAATCAGCCCCAGCATTTT. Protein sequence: CASSLRGNQPQHF.

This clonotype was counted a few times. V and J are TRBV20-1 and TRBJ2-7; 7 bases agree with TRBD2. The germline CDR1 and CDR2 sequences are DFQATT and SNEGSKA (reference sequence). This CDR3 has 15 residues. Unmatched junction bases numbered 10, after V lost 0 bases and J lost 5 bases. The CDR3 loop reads CSARDPTGGGHEQYF. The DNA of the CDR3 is TGCAGTGCTAGAGATCCCACGGGGGGTGGCCACGAGCAGTACTTC.